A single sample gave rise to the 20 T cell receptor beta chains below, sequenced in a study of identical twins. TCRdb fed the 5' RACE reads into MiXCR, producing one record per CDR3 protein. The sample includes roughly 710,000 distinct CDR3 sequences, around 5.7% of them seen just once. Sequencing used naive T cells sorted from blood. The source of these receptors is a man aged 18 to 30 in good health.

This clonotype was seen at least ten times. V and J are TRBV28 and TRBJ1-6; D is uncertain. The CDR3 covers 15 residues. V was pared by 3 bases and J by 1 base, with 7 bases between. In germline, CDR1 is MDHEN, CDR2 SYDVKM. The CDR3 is CASSLGFSYNSPLHF. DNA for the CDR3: TGTGCCAGCAGTTTGGGGTTTTCCTATAATTCACCCCTCCACTTT.

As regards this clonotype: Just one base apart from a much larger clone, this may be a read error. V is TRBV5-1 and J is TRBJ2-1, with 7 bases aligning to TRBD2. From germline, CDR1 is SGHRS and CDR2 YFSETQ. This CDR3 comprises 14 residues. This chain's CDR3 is CASSSGGELDEQVF. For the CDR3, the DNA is TGCGCCAGCAGCTCGGGAGGTGAATTGGATGAGCAGGTCTTC.

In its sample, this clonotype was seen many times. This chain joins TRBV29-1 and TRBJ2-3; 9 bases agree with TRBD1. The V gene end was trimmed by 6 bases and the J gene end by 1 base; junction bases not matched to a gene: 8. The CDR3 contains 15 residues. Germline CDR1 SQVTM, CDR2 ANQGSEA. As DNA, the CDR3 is TGCAGCGTGCCTCGGACAGGGGAGGGCACAGATACGCAGTATTTT. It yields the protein CSVPRTGEGTDTQYF.

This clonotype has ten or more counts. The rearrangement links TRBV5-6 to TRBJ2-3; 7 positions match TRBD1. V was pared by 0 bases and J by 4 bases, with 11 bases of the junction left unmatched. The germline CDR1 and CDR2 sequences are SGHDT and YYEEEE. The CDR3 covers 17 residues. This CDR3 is CASSLATFDRVADTQYF. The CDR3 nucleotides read TGTGCCAGCAGCTTGGCCACCTTCGACAGGGTGGCAGATACGCAGTATTTT.

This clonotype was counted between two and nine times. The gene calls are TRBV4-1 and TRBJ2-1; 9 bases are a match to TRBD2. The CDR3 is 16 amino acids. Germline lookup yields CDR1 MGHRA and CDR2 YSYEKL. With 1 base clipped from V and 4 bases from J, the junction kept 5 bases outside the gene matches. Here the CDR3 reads CASSQGLAAPYNEQFF. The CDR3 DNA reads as TGCGCCAGCAGCCAAGGACTAGCGGCCCCATACAATGAGCAGTTCTTC.

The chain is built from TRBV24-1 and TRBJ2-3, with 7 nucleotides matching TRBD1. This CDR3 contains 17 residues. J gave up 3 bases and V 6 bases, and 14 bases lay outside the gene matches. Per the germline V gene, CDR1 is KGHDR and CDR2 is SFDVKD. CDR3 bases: TGTGCCACCAGTAATCGAAACCGACAGGGTACGACAGATACGCAGTATTTT. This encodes CATSNRNRQGTTDTQYF.

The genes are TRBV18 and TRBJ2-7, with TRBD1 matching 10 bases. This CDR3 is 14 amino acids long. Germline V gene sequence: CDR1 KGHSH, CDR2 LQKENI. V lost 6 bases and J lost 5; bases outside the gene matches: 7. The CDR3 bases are TGTGCCAGCTCTCCCAGGACAGGGGGGGACGAGCAGTACGTC. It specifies CASSPRTGGDEQYV.

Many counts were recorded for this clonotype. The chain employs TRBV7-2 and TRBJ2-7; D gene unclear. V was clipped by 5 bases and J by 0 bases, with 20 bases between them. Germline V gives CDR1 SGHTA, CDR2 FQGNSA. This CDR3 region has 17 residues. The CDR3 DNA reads TGTGCCAGCAGCCCAATGCATCCGCGGACGAGCTCCTACGAGCAGTACTTC. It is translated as CASSPMHPRTSSYEQYF.

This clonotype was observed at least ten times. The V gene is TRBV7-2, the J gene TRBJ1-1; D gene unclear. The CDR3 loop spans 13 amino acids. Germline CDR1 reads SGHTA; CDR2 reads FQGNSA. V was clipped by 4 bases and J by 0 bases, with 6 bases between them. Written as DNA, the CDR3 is TGTGCCAGCAGCTCCTCACTGAACACTGAAGCTTTCTTT. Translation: CASSSSLNTEAFF.

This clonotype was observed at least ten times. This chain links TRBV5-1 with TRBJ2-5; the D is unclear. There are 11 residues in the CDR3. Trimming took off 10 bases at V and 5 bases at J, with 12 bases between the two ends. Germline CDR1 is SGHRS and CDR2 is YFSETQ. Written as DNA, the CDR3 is TGCGCCGCAAGAGTCGGGGAGACCCAGTACTTC. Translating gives CAARVGETQYF.

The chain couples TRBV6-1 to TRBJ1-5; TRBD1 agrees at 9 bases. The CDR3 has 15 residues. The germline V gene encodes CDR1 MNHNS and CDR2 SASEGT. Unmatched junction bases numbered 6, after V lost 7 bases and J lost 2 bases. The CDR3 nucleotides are TGTGCCAGCAAGGGACAGGGATATGGCAATCAGCCCCAGCATTTT. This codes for CASKGQGYGNQPQHF.

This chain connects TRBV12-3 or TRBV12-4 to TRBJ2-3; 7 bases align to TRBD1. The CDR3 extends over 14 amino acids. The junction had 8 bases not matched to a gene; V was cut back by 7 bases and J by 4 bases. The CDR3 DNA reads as TGTGCCAGCACTCAACCGGGACAGCCAGATACGCAGTATTTT. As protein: CASTQPGQPDTQYF.

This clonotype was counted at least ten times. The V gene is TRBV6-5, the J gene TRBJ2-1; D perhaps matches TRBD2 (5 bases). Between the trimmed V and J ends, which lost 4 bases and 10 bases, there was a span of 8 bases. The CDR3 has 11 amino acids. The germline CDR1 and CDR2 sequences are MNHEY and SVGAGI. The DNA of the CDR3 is TGTGCCAGCAGTTCCCCGGGGGAGCAGTTCTTC. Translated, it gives CASSSPGEQFF.

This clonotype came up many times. The CDR3 DNA is TGTGCCAGCAGCAAAGAGTCGGGGCGGGGCTCCTACAATGAGCAGTTCTTC. It is translated as CASSKESGRGSYNEQFF. The rearrangement uses TRBV21-1 and TRBJ2-1; the table assigns TRBD1, which was not confirmed against the DNA. TRBV21-1 corresponds to a pseudogene. The CDR3 runs to 17 residues.

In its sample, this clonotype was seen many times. The CDR3 nucleotides are TGCAGTGCATCAGGACAGGCAGACTACGAGCAGTACTTC. Translating it yields CSASGQADYEQYF. This chain uses TRBV20-1 with TRBJ2-7; 7 nucleotides line up with TRBD1. The CDR3 length is 13 residues. Germline CDR1 DFQATT, CDR2 SNEGSKA (reference sequence). The V gene end was trimmed by 6 bases and the J gene end by 3 bases; junction bases not matched to a gene: 8.

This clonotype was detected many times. The chain's CDR3 is CASSETGGTQYF. CDR3 sequence (DNA): TGCGCCAGCAGTGAGACAGGGGGAACGCAGTATTTT. This sequence joins TRBV10-2 and TRBJ2-3; 8 bases fit TRBD1. V lost 2 bases, J lost 9 bases, and 1 base stayed unmatched. Germline CDR1 reads WSHSY; CDR2 reads SAAADI. This CDR3 comprises 12 residues.

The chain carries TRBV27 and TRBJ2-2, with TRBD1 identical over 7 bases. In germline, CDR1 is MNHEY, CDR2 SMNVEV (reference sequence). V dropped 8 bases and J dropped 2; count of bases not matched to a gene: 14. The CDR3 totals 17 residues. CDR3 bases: TGTGCCAGCGGGGAGCACAGGGGCGTTATCAACACCGGGGAGCTGTTTTTT. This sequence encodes CASGEHRGVINTGELFF.

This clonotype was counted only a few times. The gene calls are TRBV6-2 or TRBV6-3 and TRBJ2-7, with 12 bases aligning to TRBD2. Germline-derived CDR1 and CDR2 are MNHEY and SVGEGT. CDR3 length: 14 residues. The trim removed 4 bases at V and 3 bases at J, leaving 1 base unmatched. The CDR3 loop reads CASSSGLAGYEQYF. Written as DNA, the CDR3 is TGTGCCAGCAGTTCGGGACTAGCGGGCTACGAGCAGTACTTC.

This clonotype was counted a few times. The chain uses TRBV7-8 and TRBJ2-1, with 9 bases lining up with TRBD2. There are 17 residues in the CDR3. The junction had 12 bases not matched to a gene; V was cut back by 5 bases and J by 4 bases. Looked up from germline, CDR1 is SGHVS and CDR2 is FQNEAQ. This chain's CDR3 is CASSTLSGSQGYNEQFF. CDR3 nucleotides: TGTGCCAGCAGCACTCTTAGCGGGAGTCAGGGTTACAATGAGCAGTTCTTC.

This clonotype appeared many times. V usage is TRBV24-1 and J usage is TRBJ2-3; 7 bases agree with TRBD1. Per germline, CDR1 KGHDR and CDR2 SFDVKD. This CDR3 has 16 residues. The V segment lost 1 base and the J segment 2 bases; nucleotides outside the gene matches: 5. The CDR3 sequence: CATSDFHRGNTDTQYF. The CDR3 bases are TGTGCCACCAGTGATTTCCACAGGGGCAACACAGATACGCAGTATTTT.